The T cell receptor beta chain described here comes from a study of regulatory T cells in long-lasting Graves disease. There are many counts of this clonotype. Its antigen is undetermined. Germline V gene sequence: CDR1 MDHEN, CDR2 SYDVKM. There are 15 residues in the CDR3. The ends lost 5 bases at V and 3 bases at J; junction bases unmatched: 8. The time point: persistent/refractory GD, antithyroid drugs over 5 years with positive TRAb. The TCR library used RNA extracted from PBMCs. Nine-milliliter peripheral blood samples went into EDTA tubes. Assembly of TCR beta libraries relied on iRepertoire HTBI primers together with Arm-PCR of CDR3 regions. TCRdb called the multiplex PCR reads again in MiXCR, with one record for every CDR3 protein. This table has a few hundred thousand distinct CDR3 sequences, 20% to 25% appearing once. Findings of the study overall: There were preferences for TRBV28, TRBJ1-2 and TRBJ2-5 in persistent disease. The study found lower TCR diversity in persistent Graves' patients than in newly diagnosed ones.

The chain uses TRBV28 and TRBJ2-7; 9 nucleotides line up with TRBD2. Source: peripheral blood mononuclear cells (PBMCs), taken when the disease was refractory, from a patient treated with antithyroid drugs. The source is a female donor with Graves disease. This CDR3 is CASSLAGGTYYEQYF. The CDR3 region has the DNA TGTGCCAGCAGTCTGGCGGGGGGGACCTACTACGAGCAGTACTTC.